This TCR beta chain was identified in a study of shared clonotypes between healthy human individuals. The study drew all its donors from Caucasian adults living in Nashville, Tennessee. The study separated CD4+ cells into CD45RA+ naive and CD45RA-negative memory subsets. The CDR3 has 14 residues. Trimming left V 0 bases short and J 5 bases short, with 9 bases between. Germline V lookup: CDR1 MNHEY, CDR2 SVGAGI. Researchers divided each subset's genomic DNA evenly across several immunoSEQ plates. Repertoires were generated with immunoSEQ multiplex PCR, while TCRdb's copy carries only in-frame clones and drops some. This sample yields about 2.4 million clones, of which approximately 93% are seen a single time; around 0.4% belongs to the top ten.

The sample taken for sequencing was naive CD4+ T cells from PBMCs. As to subset: CD45RA+ positively selected. The V and J genes are TRBV6-5 and TRBJ2-3, with D uncertain. The clonotype comes from a man in his late teens or twenties in good health. Some clones in this sample may be carry-over from other donors' samples. This CDR3 is CASSYSPVGDTQYF. In DNA, the CDR3 is TGTGCCAGCAGTTACTCCCCTGTCGGAGATACGCAGTATTTT.